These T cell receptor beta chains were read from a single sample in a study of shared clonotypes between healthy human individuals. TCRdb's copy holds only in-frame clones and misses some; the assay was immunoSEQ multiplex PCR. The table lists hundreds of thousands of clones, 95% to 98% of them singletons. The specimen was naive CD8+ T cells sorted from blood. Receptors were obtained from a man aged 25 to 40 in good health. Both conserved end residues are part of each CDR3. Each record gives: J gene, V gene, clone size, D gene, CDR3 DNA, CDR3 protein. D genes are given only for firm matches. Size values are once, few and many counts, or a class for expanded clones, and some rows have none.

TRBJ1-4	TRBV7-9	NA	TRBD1	TGTGCCAGCAGCCTACTCTCGACAGGGGCTGCTAATGAAAAACTGTTTTTT	CASSLLSTGAANEKLFF
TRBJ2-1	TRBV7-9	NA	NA	TGTGCCAGCATACTAGAGTTCAATGAGCAGTTCTTC	CASILEFNEQFF
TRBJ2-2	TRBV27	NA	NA	TGTGCCAGCAGTTTTGGGGTTCCCGGGGAGCTGTTTTTT	CASSFGVPGELFF
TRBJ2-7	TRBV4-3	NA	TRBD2	TGCGCCAGCAGCCATGGAACTAGCGGGCGTTCCTACGAGCAGTACTTC	CASSHGTSGRSYEQYF
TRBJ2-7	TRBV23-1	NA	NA	TGCGCCAGCAGGACAGATCCCTACGAGCAGTACTTC	CASRTDPYEQYF
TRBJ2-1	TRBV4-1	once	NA	TGCGCCAGCAGCCCCCAGGGAAATGAGCAGTTCTTC	CASSPQGNEQFF
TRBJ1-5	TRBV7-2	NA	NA	TGTGCCAGCAGCTTAAGCCAGGGCGGTCAGCCCCAGCATTTT	CASSLSQGGQPQHF
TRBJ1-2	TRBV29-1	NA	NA	TGCAGCGTTGCTTCTAACTATGGCTACACCTTC	CSVASNYGYTF
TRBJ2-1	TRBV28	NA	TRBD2	TGTGCCAGCAGTTTAGTACTAGCGCAAAGCTCCTACAATGAGCAGTTCTTC	CASSLVLAQSSYNEQFF
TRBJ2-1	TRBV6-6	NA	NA	TGTGCCACCGGAGGGTACTACAATGAGCAGTTCTTC	CATGGYYNEQFF
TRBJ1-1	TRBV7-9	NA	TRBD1	TGTGCCAGCAGCCGTCGGACAGGGCTCAGGACTGAAGCTTTCTTT	CASSRRTGLRTEAFF
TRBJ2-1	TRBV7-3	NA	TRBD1	TGTGCCAGCAGCTCGACAGGGGGCTCCTACAATGAGCAGTTCTTC	CASSSTGGSYNEQFF
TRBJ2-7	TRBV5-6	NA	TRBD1	TGTGCCAGCAGCTTCGGACAGGGTAGCTACGAGCAGTACTTC	CASSFGQGSYEQYF
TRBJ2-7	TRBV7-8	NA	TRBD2	TGTGCCAGCAGCTTAGAAGGGGGACTAGCGACCTACGAGCAGTACTTC	CASSLEGGLATYEQYF
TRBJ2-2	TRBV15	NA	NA	TGTGCCACCAGCAGAGATTCACAGGCCACCGGGGAGCTGTTTTTT	CATSRDSQATGELFF
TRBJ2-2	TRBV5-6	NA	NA	TGTGCCAGCAGCTTCGGGAACACCGGGGAGCTGTTTTTT	CASSFGNTGELFF
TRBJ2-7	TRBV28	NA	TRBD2	TGTGCCAGCAGCTTCCCCAGGGCTAGCGGCTCCTACGAGCAGTACTTC	CASSFPRASGSYEQYF
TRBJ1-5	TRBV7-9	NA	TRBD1	TGTGCCAGCAGCTTAACCGGGACAGGGGGCGACAATCAGCCCCAGCATTTT	CASSLTGTGGDNQPQHF
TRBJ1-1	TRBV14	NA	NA	TGTGCCAGCAGCCGGACGTTTCCCCCGGACACTGAAGCTTTCTTT	CASSRTFPPDTEAFF
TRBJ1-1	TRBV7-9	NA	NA	TGTGCCAGCAGCTTAACATCACAGACCCCCTTGGACACTGAAGCTTTCTTT	CASSLTSQTPLDTEAFF
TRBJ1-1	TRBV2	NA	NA	TGTGCCAGCAGTGTTTGGGGGGCTAACACTGAAGCTTTCTTT	CASSVWGANTEAFF
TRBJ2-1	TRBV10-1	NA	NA	TGCGCCAGCATGCCGGAGGGGCTCAATGAGCAGTTCTTC	CASMPEGLNEQFF
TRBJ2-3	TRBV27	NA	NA	TGTGCCAGCAGTTACGGTTATCCGACGGAGGATACGCAGTATTTT	CASSYGYPTEDTQYF
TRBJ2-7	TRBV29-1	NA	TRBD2	TGCAGCGTTGATACGGGAGGATCCTACGAGCAGTACTTC	CSVDTGGSYEQYF
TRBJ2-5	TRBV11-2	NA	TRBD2	TGTGCCAGCAGGTTCTGGGCTAGCGGGAGGGAGACCCAGTACTTC	CASRFWASGRETQYF
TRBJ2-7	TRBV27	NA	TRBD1	TGTGCCAGCAGTTTCGTGGGACAGGGGGCGGACGAGCAGTACTTC	CASSFVGQGADEQYF